The 9 T cell receptor beta chains below come from one sample, sequenced in a study of metastatic and nonmetastatic thyroid tumors. TCRdb reassembled clones from the PCR reads with MiXCR. The table records over 50,000 clones, less than 30% of them present only once. All patients reached thyroid surgery having received no treatment beforehand. Sample: blood. The receptors here all came from a female donor with papillary thyroid cancer or a benign thyroid nodule (not recorded which). Some clones in this sample may be carry-over from other donors' samples.

The CDR3 loop is CAWSSTYNEQFF. CDR3 nucleotides: TGTGCCTGGAGTTCGACCTACAATGAGCAGTTCTTC. The chain carries TRBV30 and TRBJ2-1, with unresolved D. Per the germline V gene, CDR1 is GTSNPN and CDR2 is SVGIG (reference sequence). Trimming cost V 2 bases and J 2 bases, with 4 bases left between them. CDR3 size: 12 residues.

This clone was seen at least ten times. This rearrangement joins TRBV4-1 to TRBJ1-2; D not certain. The CDR3 runs to 15 residues. V dropped 1 base and J dropped 3 bases, with 12 bases sitting between them. Germline assignment: CDR1 MGHRA and CDR2 YSYEKL. CDR3 region: CASSQVPGSYYGYTF. The CDR3 coding sequence is TGCGCCAGCAGCCAAGTACCGGGATCTTACTATGGCTACACCTTC.

This clone was picked up a small number of times. V usage is TRBV27 and J usage is TRBJ1-1, with D perhaps matching TRBD1 (5 bases). From germline, CDR1 is MNHEY and CDR2 SMNVEV (reference sequence). CDR3 size: 14 residues. Between the trimmed V and J ends, which lost 2 bases and 4 bases, there was a span of 11 bases. CDR3: CASSLQGTATEAFF. The CDR3 DNA reads TGTGCCAGCAGTTTACAGGGAACGGCCACTGAAGCTTTCTTT.

This sequence joins TRBV28 and TRBJ1-5, with TRBD1 matching 10 bases. V was clipped by 1 base and J by 2 bases; unmatched bases: 5. Per the germline V gene, CDR1 is MDHEN and CDR2 is SYDVKM. The CDR3 loop spans 17 amino acids. The CDR3, as DNA: TGTGCCAGCAGTTTATTGGGACAGGGGATCGGCAATCAGCCCCAGCATTTT. It encodes CASSLLGQGIGNQPQHF.

This clone was seen more than once but under ten times. The chain uses TRBV6-1 and TRBJ2-3; the D is unclear. V was cut by 3 bases and J by 6 bases, with 10 bases left in between. The CDR3 extends over 13 amino acids. Germline V gene lookup returns CDR1 MNHNS and CDR2 SASEGT. The CDR3 here is CASSESLGDTQYF. For the CDR3, the DNA is TGTGCCAGCAGTGAGAGTCTGGGGGATACGCAGTATTTT.

This clone has just a few counts. The chain uses TRBV4-1 and TRBJ1-4; D possibly corresponds to TRBD1 (6 bases). V was shortened by 4 bases and J by 1 base, with 10 bases between the two germline ends. Germline CDR1 MGHRA, CDR2 YSYEKL. CDR3 length: 15 amino acids. The CDR3 nucleotides read TGCGCCAGCAGCCGGAGACAGGAAACTAATGAAAAACTGTTTTTT. This encodes CASSRRQETNEKLFF.

The J gene is TRBJ1-1, the V gene TRBV2; TRBD1 is a possible D gene (5 bases). Per germline, CDR1 SNHLY and CDR2 FYNNEI. The V gene lost 6 bases and the J gene lost 0 bases, with 14 bases spanning the gap. The CDR3 spans 15 residues. CDR3 region: CASSVAEGVNTEAFF. The DNA of the CDR3 is TGTGCCAGCAGCGTCGCCGAAGGGGTGAACACTGAAGCTTTCTTT.

V is TRBV27 and J is TRBJ2-2, with no clear D. The CDR3 is made up of 16 amino acids. V gave up 7 bases and J gave up 0 bases, with 15 bases separating them. Germline V gene data show CDR1 as MNHEY and CDR2 as SMNVEV (reference sequence). In DNA form, the CDR3 reads TGTGCCAGCAAAACACATGACGTCTCGAACACCGGGGAGCTGTTTTTT. This translates into CASKTHDVSNTGELFF.

The V call is TRBV5-1, the J call TRBJ2-7; TRBD2 matches at 14 bases. V trimming: 4 bases; J trimming: 7 bases; junction bases outside the gene matches: 10. The CDR3 contains 16 residues. CDR1 and CDR2 from the germline V gene are SGHRS and YFSETQ. The CDR3 nucleotides read TGCGCCAGCAGCCCGCCGGGACTAGCGGGAGCAGGGGAGCAGTACTTC. Protein product: CASSPPGLAGAGEQYF.